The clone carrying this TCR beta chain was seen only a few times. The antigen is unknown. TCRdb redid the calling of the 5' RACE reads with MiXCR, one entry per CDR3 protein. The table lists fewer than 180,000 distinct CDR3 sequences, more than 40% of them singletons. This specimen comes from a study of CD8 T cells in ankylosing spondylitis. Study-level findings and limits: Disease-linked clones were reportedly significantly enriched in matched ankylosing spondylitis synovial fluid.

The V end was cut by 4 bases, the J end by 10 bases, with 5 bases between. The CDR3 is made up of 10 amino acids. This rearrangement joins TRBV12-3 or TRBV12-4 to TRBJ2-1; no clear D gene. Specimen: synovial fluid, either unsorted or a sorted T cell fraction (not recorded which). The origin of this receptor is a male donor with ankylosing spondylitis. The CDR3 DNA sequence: TGTGCCAGCAGTTCAAAAGAGCAGTTCTTC. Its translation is CASSSKEQFF.